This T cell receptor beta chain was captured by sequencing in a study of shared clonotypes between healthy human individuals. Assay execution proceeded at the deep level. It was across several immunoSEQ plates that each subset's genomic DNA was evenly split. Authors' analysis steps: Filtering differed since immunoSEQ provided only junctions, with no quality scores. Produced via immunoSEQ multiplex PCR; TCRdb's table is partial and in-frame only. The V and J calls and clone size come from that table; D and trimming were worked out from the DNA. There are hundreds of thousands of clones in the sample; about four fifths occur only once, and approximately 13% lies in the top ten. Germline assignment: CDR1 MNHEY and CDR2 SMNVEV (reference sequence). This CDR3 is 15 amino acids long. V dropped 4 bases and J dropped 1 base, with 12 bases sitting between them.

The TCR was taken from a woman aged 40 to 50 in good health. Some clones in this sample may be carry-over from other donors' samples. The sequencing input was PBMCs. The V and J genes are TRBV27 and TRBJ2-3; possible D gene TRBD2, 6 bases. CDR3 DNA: TGTGCCAGCAGTTCCCTAGCGAGTGGCACAGATACGCAGTATTTT. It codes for CASSSLASGTDTQYF.